This TCR beta chain was recovered during a study of beta chain features in type 1 diabetes. Reverse transcribing all isolated RNA meant expressed TCRB transcripts were sequenced. Only in-frame clones appear in the TCRdb table, and some are missing; sequencing was by immunoSEQ multiplex PCR. The table includes 600,000 or so clones, over 12% detected once. This clone was seen only a few times. What it binds is not known. Findings and limits, study-wide: Shortening that was moderate but significant affected the TCRB CDR3s of Type 1 diabetes patients in all four CD4+ subsets.

Germline values: CDR1 SGHNT, CDR2 YENEEA. The CDR3 extends over 16 amino acids. Trimming removed 4 bases from V and 4 bases from J, with 19 bases in between. This rearrangement joins TRBV11-3 to TRBJ2-5, with D tentatively TRBD2 (6 bases). The clonotype was recovered from a man in his late teens or twenties with type 1 diabetes. The sequenced material came from naive CD4+ T cells from blood. The CDR3 loop is CASSSGGLEGVETQYF. CDR3 bases: TGTGCCAGCAGCTCAGGAGGGCTTGAAGGGGTAGAGACCCAGTACTTC. The full variable domain, completed using reference TRBV11-3 and TRBJ2-5, is EAGVVQSPRYKIIEKKQPVAFWCNPISGHNTLYWYLQNLGQGPELLIRYENEEAVDDSQLPKDRFSAERLKGVDSTLKIQPAELGDSAVYLCASSSGGLEGVETQYFGPGTRLLVL.